The rows below give T cell receptor beta chains drawn from one sample of a study of blood T cell repertoires in COVID-19. Some clones are missing from TCRdb's copy, which holds only in-frame ones; the method was immunoSEQ multiplex PCR. The repertoire consists of roughly 48,000 clones, with 65% to 90% occurring once and the leading ten covering roughly 7.3%. The sequencing sample was made of peripheral blood. The receptors were gathered from a man aged 40-55 years with acute or convalescent COVID-19. Both conserved end residues are part of each CDR3.

j_call v_call cdr3_aa
TRBJ2-5 TRBV24-1 CATRAGGLQETQYF
TRBJ1-5 TRBV12-3/TRBV12-4 CASSFFSNQPQHF
TRBJ1-6 TRBV6-1 CASSDIQGGSYNSPLHF
TRBJ1-5 TRBV27 CASRFRQDNQPQHF
TRBJ2-5 TRBV9 CASSRVWGEETQYF
TRBJ2-7 TRBV7-2 CASSPDGTPGEQYF
TRBJ2-3 TRBV28 CASSFSLFLGLGKADTQYF
TRBJ1-1 TRBV30 CAWSSGLGNTEAFF
TRBJ1-2 TRBV21-1 CASSIDRGYGYTF
TRBJ1-1 TRBV15 CATSSPPGKAFF
TRBJ1-1 TRBV11-2 CASSLAREAFF
TRBJ2-3 TRBV5-4 CASSRTFSTDTQYF
TRBJ2-2 TRBV24-1 CATSDTPTVSRVNTGELFF
TRBJ2-1 TRBV3-1/TRBV3-2 CASSQGQTSYNEQFF
TRBJ1-2 TRBV3-1/TRBV3-2 CASSQGQGGGYTF
TRBJ1-2 TRBV6-1 CASSESRSLGYTF
TRBJ1-2 TRBV6-5 CASSYIGQGGGYTF
TRBJ1-2 TRBV19 CASSIPGEPNYGYTF